Sequencing of this T cell receptor beta chain was carried out in a study of T cell responses to AZD1222 COVID-19 vaccine. Study background: Some second doses came at about 4 weeks and others at about 12 weeks; these were pooled.

Comment on this clone: Its target is unknown.

Sequencing used immunoSEQ multiplex PCR; TCRdb keeps in-frame clones, though not all of them. The sample yields under 200,000 clones, less than 95% seen once. Whole-study findings and limits: The study sampled repertoires only after the peak T cell response. Reportedly, close to half of spike-specific TCRs are directed against unmutated variant regions.

Source: peripheral blood, taken on day 0 of AZD1222 vaccination. This TCR was recovered from an adult in good health.

CDR3 DNA: TGCAGTCACAGGGGGAACACTGAAGCTTTCTTT. This encodes CSHRGNTEAFF. This chain uses TRBV20-1 with TRBJ1-1, with TRBD1 matching 7 bases. The CDR3 sequence is 11 residues long. J was trimmed by 1 base and V by 8 bases; bases with no gene match: 1. Germline CDR1 DFQATT, CDR2 SNEGSKA (reference sequence).